These 20 T cell receptor beta chains were all obtained from the same sample, sequenced in a study of cytomegalovirus exposure and HLA in healthy donors. The study ran its PCR with 60 Vbeta and 13 Jbeta primers. The data were produced by immunoSEQ multiplex PCR, yet TCRdb's version contains in-frame clones alone and is incomplete. Among around 110,000 clones listed, roughly 82% were seen once. The specimen was PBMCs. Receptor source: a man younger than 40 in good health and CMV-seropositive.

In its sample, this clone was seen once. The chain employs TRBV2 and TRBJ2-7; 11 bases line up with TRBD1. This CDR3 has 13 amino acids. The V segment lost 9 bases and the J segment 3 bases; nucleotides outside the gene matches: 4. The germline V gene has CDR1 SNHLY and CDR2 FYNNEI. CDR3 in amino acids: CARGGTGGYEQYF. Here the CDR3 DNA reads TGTGCCAGGGGCGGGACAGGGGGCTACGAGCAGTACTTC.

In its sample, this clone was seen once. The chain links TRBV19 to TRBJ1-1; D is perhaps TRBD1 (5 bases). The ends were cut back, 4 bases at V and 0 bases at J, with 24 bases in the middle. CDR1 and CDR2 (germline): LNHDA, SQIVND (reference sequence). The CDR3 totals 19 residues. In nucleotides, the CDR3 is TGTGCCAGTAGTACCCGGAGGGGAAAAGGGATTATCATGAACACTGAAGCTTTCTTT. This translates into CASSTRRGKGIIMNTEAFF.

This chain links TRBV19 with TRBJ2-1; maybe TRBD1 (7 bases). Trimming removed 5 bases at V and 3 bases at J, with 14 bases between. Germline CDR1 is LNHDA and CDR2 is SQIVND (reference sequence). The CDR3 totals 15 residues. In DNA, the CDR3 is TGTGCCAGTAGTTCGGGGGACAGATTCTACAATGAGCAGTTCTTC. Encoded protein: CASSSGDRFYNEQFF.

The gene calls are TRBV10-3 and TRBJ2-5; 9 positions match TRBD1. Germline CDR1 is ENHRY and CDR2 is SYGVKD. This CDR3 is built from 16 residues. J lost 4 bases, V lost 3 bases, and 9 bases had no gene match. In DNA, the CDR3 is TGTGCCATCAGTGATTCCGGGACAGGGCAAGGAGAGACCCAGTACTTC. As protein: CAISDSGTGQGETQYF.

The CDR3 reads CASGSEVDRDTEAFF. The CDR3 region has the DNA TGTGCCAGCGGGTCTGAGGTTGACAGGGACACTGAAGCTTTCTTT. The V call is TRBV21-1, the J call TRBJ1-1; the table's D gene call, TRBD1, was not cross checked with the DNA. TRBV21-1 is classified as a pseudogene. The CDR3 length is 15 residues.

V usage is TRBV12-1 and J usage is TRBJ2-5; the table's D call, TRBD2, was not checked against the DNA. TRBV12-1 is flagged as a pseudogene. This CDR3 comprises 12 residues. The CDR3 region is CASSFLEETQYF. In nucleotides, the CDR3 is TGTGCCAGCAGCTTCCTCGAAGAGACCCAGTACTTC.

This chain connects TRBV7-9 to TRBJ1-2; 9 bases fit TRBD1. The CDR3 loop spans 16 amino acids. Germline CDR1 SEHNR, CDR2 FQNEAQ (reference sequence). Trimming took 4 bases from V and 7 from J; bases not matched to a gene: 13. CDR3 protein: CASSSLPTGGASGYTF. DNA for the CDR3: TGTGCCAGCAGCTCCCTCCCTACAGGGGGCGCTTCTGGCTACACCTTC.

This chain links TRBV5-4 with TRBJ1-6; the D gene is possibly TRBD1 (5 bases). The ends were cut back, 1 base at V and 8 bases at J, with 10 bases in the middle. Looked up from germline, CDR1 is SGHNT and CDR2 is YYREEE (reference sequence). The CDR3 consists of 14 residues. This chain's CDR3 is CASSLSGDYSPLHF. The CDR3 bases are TGTGCCAGCAGCTTGTCGGGGGACTATTCACCCCTCCACTTT.

The chain has TRBV5-4 and TRBJ2-2; no clear D. V was cut by 4 bases and J by 6 bases, with 13 bases left in between. The germline CDR1 and CDR2 sequences are SGHNT and YYREEE (reference sequence). This CDR3 spans 14 amino acids. CDR3 nucleotide sequence: TGTGCCAGCAGCCTGAACTATCGGGCCGGGGAGCTGTTTTTT. Its translation is CASSLNYRAGELFF.

The chain recombines TRBV2 with TRBJ2-7; no definite D call. CDR1 is SNHLY and CDR2 is FYNNEI in the germline V gene. With 5 bases removed from V and 6 bases from J, the gap between germline ends came to 11 bases. The CDR3 spans 12 residues. The CDR3 spells CASSYSPGEQYF. CDR3 coding DNA: TGTGCCAGCAGTTACTCCCCCGGCGAGCAGTACTTC.

This sequence joins TRBV18 and TRBJ1-1; D possibly corresponds to TRBD1 (5 bases). V was shortened by 5 bases and J by 1 base, with 8 bases between the two germline ends. This CDR3 is 13 amino acids long. Per the germline V gene, CDR1 is KGHSH and CDR2 is LQKENI. The CDR3 is CASSSGGNTEAFF. The CDR3 region has the DNA TGTGCCAGCTCATCGGGGGGGAACACTGAAGCTTTCTTT.

J is TRBJ2-4 and V is TRBV6-5; 10 bases are a match to TRBD1. CDR1 is MNHEY and CDR2 is SVGAGI in the germline V gene. The CDR3 runs to 14 residues. Unmatched junction bases numbered 5, after V lost 6 bases and J lost 6 bases. The CDR3: CASSEGTGANIQYF. DNA for the CDR3: TGTGCCAGCAGCGAGGGGACAGGGGCAAACATTCAGTACTTC.

V gene TRBV4-1 combines with J gene TRBJ2-7; D is possibly TRBD2 (6 bases). V gave up 3 bases and J gave up 4 bases, with 10 bases separating them. CDR3 length: 13 residues. Germline V gene data show CDR1 as MGHRA and CDR2 as YSYEKL. The CDR3 reads CASSHLEGYEQYF. For the CDR3, the DNA is TGCGCCAGCAGCCACCTGGAGGGGTACGAGCAGTACTTC.

The genes are TRBV5-1 and TRBJ2-3; D unresolved. V was pared by 0 bases and J by 3 bases, with 14 bases between. The length of the CDR3 is 16 residues. In germline, CDR1 is SGHRS, CDR2 YFSETQ. CDR3 amino acids: CASSLDPGFRTDTQYF. For the CDR3, the DNA is TGCGCCAGCAGCTTGGACCCAGGTTTTCGGACAGATACGCAGTATTTT. Full variable domain (rest looked up from reference TRBV5-1 and TRBJ2-3): KAGVTQTPRYLIKTRGQQVTLSCSPISGHRSVSWYQQTPGQGLQFLFEYFSETQRNKGNFPGRFSGRQFSNSRSEMNVSTLELGDSALYLCASSLDPGFRTDTQYFGPGTRLTVL.

This clone has only a few counts. This chain links TRBV6-1 with TRBJ1-6; D unclear. This CDR3 has 15 residues. The V end was cut by 0 bases, the J end by 7 bases, with 10 bases between. CDR1 is MNHNS, CDR2 SASEGT, per germline. The CDR3, as DNA: TGTGCCAGCAGTGAAGCGTTAAGCGGGAATTCACCCCTCCACTTT. Translated: CASSEALSGNSPLHF.

The gene calls are TRBV7-6 and TRBJ2-3, with 11 bases matching TRBD1. CDR1 and CDR2 from the germline V gene are SGHVS and FNYEAQ. CDR3 length: 17 amino acids. Trimming at V came to 6 bases and at J to 6 bases, leaving 14 bases not matched to a gene. The CDR3 sequence is CASRSSRDRGDQDTQYF. The DNA for the CDR3 is TGTGCCAGCAGATCCAGCCGGGACAGGGGGGATCAGGATACGCAGTATTTT.

The chain combines TRBV21-1 with TRBJ1-4; the table calls TRBD1, which could not be checked here. TRBV21-1 is classified as a pseudogene. CDR3 length equals 17 residues. CDR3 amino acids: CASSKQPITREAEKLFF. CDR3 DNA sequence: TGTGCCAGCAGCAAACAACCGATCACCAGGGAAGCTGAAAAACTGTTTTTT.

This rearrangement joins TRBV7-3 to TRBJ1-1; D gene ambiguous. This CDR3 spans 13 amino acids. From germline, CDR1 is SGHTA and CDR2 FQGTGA. The V gene lost 0 bases and the J gene lost 11 bases, with 13 bases spanning the gap. The CDR3 reads CASSLTRKAGAFF. Written as DNA, the CDR3 is TGTGCCAGCAGCTTAACGCGCAAGGCCGGGGCTTTCTTT.

As to this clone: Mismatch with germline at one junction end may stem from a read error. The chain links TRBV6-5 to TRBJ2-4; possibly TRBD2 for D (5 bases). The CDR3 is 15 residues long. The germline V gene encodes CDR1 MNHEY and CDR2 SVGAGI. As DNA, the CDR3 is TGTGCCAGCAGGTCGGGGAATTTAGCCAAAAACAGTCAGTACTTC. This sequence encodes CASRSGNLAKNSQYF.

This clone was found once. This chain uses TRBV5-6 with TRBJ2-3; 9 nucleotides align to TRBD2. The length of the CDR3 is 17 residues. Per germline, CDR1 SGHDT and CDR2 YYEEEE. J lost 2 bases, V lost 2 bases, and 9 bases had no gene match. CDR3 residues: CASSFGASGVSTDTQYF. The CDR3 region has the DNA TGTGCCAGCAGCTTCGGAGCTAGCGGGGTTTCCACAGATACGCAGTATTTT.